This T cell receptor beta chain was retrieved from a study of T cells after yellow fever vaccination. TCRdb re-analysed the 5' RACE reads in MiXCR, keeping a single row per CDR3 protein. Among approximately 550,000 distinct CDR3 sequences listed, roughly 21% were seen once. The clonotype was recovered from a man under 40 who received the YFV17D yellow fever vaccine. The sequenced sample was PBMCs, obtained 15 days after the yellow fever booster vaccination.

Here the CDR3 DNA reads TGTGCCATCAGTGAAGGGGGACATAAAACAACTGAAGCTTTCTTT. Amino acid sequence: CAISEGGHKTTEAFF. This rearrangement joins TRBV10-3 to TRBJ1-1; D is perhaps TRBD1 (6 bases). This CDR3 is 15 amino acids long. V lost 3 bases and J 5 bases, leaving 16 bases between the germline ends. Germline lookup yields CDR1 ENHRY and CDR2 SYGVKD.